What follows are 23 T cell receptor beta chains derived from one specimen sequenced in a study of Ad26.COV2.S vaccination and SARS-CoV-2 variants. As for treatment: around 19 received Ad26.COV2.S at low or high dose, single or two shots; about 5 received placebo; per-sample allocation not given. On day 63 after the first injection, vaccine and placebo recipients gave samples. Libraries were prepared by immunoSEQ multiplex PCR; TCRdb keeps only in-frame clonotypes and omits some of them. The sample consists of about 680,000 clones, more than 70% of them appearing once. The sequencing here drew on peripheral blood, taken in a trial of Ad26.COV2.S vaccine versus placebo. These TCRs come from a person aged 18-65 years who received the Ad26.COV2.S COVID-19 vaccine or a placebo.

This sequence joins TRBV6-1 and TRBJ2-7; D is perhaps TRBD2 (6 bases). Looked up from germline, CDR1 is MNHNS and CDR2 is SASEGT. V dropped 1 base and J dropped 5 bases, with 12 bases sitting between them. CDR3 length: 14 residues. CDR3 nucleotides: TGTGCCAGCAGTGAAGGGGCTCCGGGGGACGAGCAGTACTTC. It specifies CASSEGAPGDEQYF.

The chain combines TRBV30 with TRBJ1-2; D call uncertain. This CDR3 contains 13 residues. CDR1 and CDR2 (germline): GTSNPN, SVGIG (reference sequence). Between the trimmed V and J ends, which lost 2 bases and 8 bases, there was a span of 15 bases. CDR3 loop: CAWSSHNRGGYTF. The CDR3 region has the DNA TGTGCCTGGAGTTCCCACAATCGTGGGGGCTACACCTTC. Full variable domain (rest looked up from reference TRBV30 and TRBJ1-2): SQTIHQWPATLVQPVGSPLSLECTVEGTSNPNLYWYRQAAGRGLQLLFYSVGIGQISSEVPQNLSASRPQDRQFILSSKKLLLSDSGFYLCAWSSHNRGGYTFGSGTRLTVV.

CDR3 coding DNA: TGTGCCACGGGAGGGGGACGCAATGAGCAGTTCTTC. Translating gives CATGGGRNEQFF. The chain recombines TRBV24-1 with TRBJ2-1; D is perhaps TRBD2 (7 bases). Trimming removed 10 bases at V and 6 bases at J, with 12 bases between. The germline V gene has CDR1 KGHDR and CDR2 SFDVKD. The CDR3 consists of 12 residues.

This clone was seen a handful of times. The V gene is TRBV4-3, the J gene TRBJ1-5; D call uncertain. In germline, CDR1 is LGHNA, CDR2 YSLEER. Deletions cut 0 bases from V and 6 bases from J, with 9 bases between. This CDR3 comprises 14 residues. CDR3 DNA: TGCGCCAGCAGCCAAGATCAGCGGGGTCAGCCCCAGCATTTT. Amino acids: CASSQDQRGQPQHF.

J is TRBJ2-5 and V is TRBV6-2 or TRBV6-3, with 7 bases identical to TRBD1. Germline trimming cut 5 bases from V and 5 bases from J; bases unmatched to any gene: 17. This CDR3 is 17 amino acids long. Germline CDR1 and CDR2: MNHEY and SVGEGT. The CDR3: CASSRYLQRQGSETQYF. The CDR3, as DNA: TGTGCCAGCAGTCGCTACCTCCAGAGACAGGGTTCGGAGACCCAGTACTTC.

This sequence joins TRBV21-1 and TRBJ2-2. TRBV21-1 counts as a pseudogene. The CDR3 sequence is 15 residues long. The CDR3 reads CASSKNREESGELFF. The CDR3 nucleotides are TGTGCCAGCAGCAAAAACAGGGAGGAATCCGGGGAGCTGTTTTTT.

The rearrangement links TRBV14 to TRBJ2-1, with 12 positions matching TRBD1. Looked up from germline, CDR1 is SGHDN and CDR2 is FVKESK. This CDR3 has 16 amino acids. J was trimmed by 12 bases and V by 5 bases; bases with no gene match: 14. The CDR3 DNA reads TGTGCCAGCAGCTATTCCGGGACAGGGGGCATACGGGGGCAGTTCTTC. It yields the protein CASSYSGTGGIRGQFF.

The chain combines TRBV9 with TRBJ2-2, with a tentative D call TRBD2 (5 bases). The CDR3 consists of 14 residues. The germline CDR1 and CDR2 sequences are SGDLS and YYNGEE. V gave up 2 bases and J gave up 5 bases, with 10 bases separating them. The CDR3 nucleotides are TGTGCCAGCAGCGTCGCAACGGGGACCGGGGAGCTGTTTTTT. Translated, it gives CASSVATGTGELFF.

The chain combines TRBV14 with TRBJ2-7; perhaps TRBD1 as D (6 bases). The V end lost 4 bases, the J end lost 0 bases, and 10 bases lay between the germline ends. Germline V gives CDR1 SGHDN, CDR2 FVKESK. The CDR3 spans 14 residues. The CDR3 sequence is CASSLRTVSYEQYF. In nucleotides, the CDR3 is TGTGCCAGCAGCCTCAGGACAGTCTCCTACGAGCAGTACTTC.

V gene TRBV7-9 combines with J gene TRBJ1-1; no clear D gene. Germline assignment: CDR1 SEHNR and CDR2 FQNEAQ (reference sequence). Trimming removed 5 bases from V and 5 bases from J, with 12 bases in between. The CDR3 extends over 13 amino acids. In DNA form, the CDR3 reads TGTGCCAGCAGCCTCTCGAAGGTTACTGAAGCTTTCTTT. Protein sequence: CASSLSKVTEAFF.

The chain employs TRBV11-2 and TRBJ2-1; 8 nucleotides line up with TRBD2. Losses at the gene ends were 6 bases for V and 8 bases for J; bases not matched to a gene: 12. Germline assignment: CDR1 SGHAT and CDR2 FQNNGV. There are 15 residues in the CDR3. The CDR3 sequence is CASRSQRGTGHEQFF. CDR3 nucleotide sequence: TGTGCCAGCAGATCCCAGCGGGGGACCGGCCATGAGCAGTTCTTC.

The V call is TRBV5-6, the J call TRBJ2-5; 7 nucleotides align to TRBD2. V shed 3 bases, J shed 5 bases, and the junction held 10 bases outside the gene matches. The CDR3 has 15 residues. Germline assignment: CDR1 SGHDT and CDR2 YYEEEE. The CDR3 DNA reads TGTGCCAGCAGCTGGGAAAGGACTAGTAGGGAGACCCAGTACTTC. This encodes CASSWERTSRETQYF.

The genes are TRBV30 and TRBJ1-1; D is uncertain. This CDR3 contains 13 residues. Germline loops: CDR1 GTSNPN, CDR2 SVGIG (reference sequence). Between the trimmed V and J ends, which lost 3 bases and 1 base, there was a span of 9 bases. CDR3 in amino acids: CAWRWRENTEAFF. The DNA of the CDR3 is TGTGCCTGGAGATGGAGAGAGAACACTGAAGCTTTCTTT.

The CDR3 here is CASSLRPGQQNTEAFF. CDR3 nucleotide sequence: TGTGCCAGCAGCTTGCGCCCGGGACAGCAGAACACTGAAGCTTTCTTT. The V gene is TRBV7-2, the J gene TRBJ1-1; 7 positions agree with TRBD1. V gave up 3 bases and J gave up 1 base; unmatched junction bases: 8. Germline V CDR1 and CDR2: SGHTA, FQGNSA. The CDR3 loop spans 16 amino acids. Together with reference TRBV7-2 and TRBJ1-1, the CDR3 gives the full variable domain: GAGVSQSPSNKVTEKGKDVELRCDPISGHTALYWYRQSLGQGLEFLIYFQGNSAPDKSGLPSDRFSAERTGGSVSTLTIQRTQQEDSAVYLCASSLRPGQQNTEAFFGQGTRLTVV.

This clone was found a few times. The rearrangement uses TRBV27 and TRBJ2-3; D is possibly TRBD2 (6 bases). V lost 0 bases, J lost 2 bases, and 12 bases lay in between. The CDR3 length is 16 residues. Germline V gene sequence: CDR1 MNHEY, CDR2 SMNVEV (reference sequence). The CDR3: CASSLSRPDYTDTQYF. CDR3 in DNA: TGTGCCAGCAGTTTATCGAGGCCGGACTACACAGATACGCAGTATTTT.

This chain uses TRBV30 with TRBJ2-7; D gene uncertain. Looked up from germline, CDR1 is GTSNPN and CDR2 is SVGIG (reference sequence). V was cut by 5 bases and J by 2 bases, with 16 bases left in between. This CDR3 contains 14 residues. CDR3 sequence reads: CAWGGGLGPYEQYF. For the CDR3, the DNA is TGTGCCTGGGGTGGCGGCCTAGGTCCCTACGAGCAGTACTTC.

This rearrangement joins TRBV6-2 or TRBV6-3 to TRBJ2-7; no definite D call. Trimming shortened V by 3 bases and J by 2 bases, and 5 bases separated the two germline ends. Germline CDR1 is MNHEY and CDR2 is SVGEGT. The CDR3 runs to 12 residues. The CDR3 loop is CASSYSTYEQYF. Written as DNA, the CDR3 is TGTGCCAGCAGTTATTCAACCTACGAGCAGTACTTC.

CDR3 region: CASSQDRNRVRTEAFF. The CDR3 DNA follows: TGCGCCAGCAGCCAAGACCGAAACAGGGTTCGCACTGAAGCTTTCTTT. V and J are TRBV4-1 and TRBJ1-1, with a possible D match to TRBD1 (6 bases). The CDR3 covers 16 residues. Germline V gene sequence: CDR1 MGHRA, CDR2 YSYEKL. Trimming cost V 0 bases and J 4 bases, with 15 bases left between them.

CDR3 nucleotides: TGCAGTGCTAGTCGGACGGACAGGGCCACCGGGGAGCTGTTTTTT. Protein: CSASRTDRATGELFF. This chain links TRBV20-1 with TRBJ2-2; 8 nucleotides align to TRBD1. In germline, CDR1 is DFQATT, CDR2 SNEGSKA (reference sequence). The J segment lost 4 bases and the V segment lost 3 bases, leaving 7 bases of the junction unmatched. The CDR3 covers 15 residues.

This clone was recorded only once. The chain couples TRBV19 to TRBJ1-1, with 7 bases lining up with TRBD1. Trimming cost V 7 bases and J 3 bases; bases outside gene matches: 8. This CDR3 contains 14 residues. Germline CDR1 reads LNHDA; CDR2 reads SQIVND (reference sequence). This CDR3 is CASISSTGHTEAFF. For the CDR3, the DNA is TGTGCCAGTATTTCCTCGACAGGGCACACTGAAGCTTTCTTT.

This chain uses TRBV7-2 with TRBJ1-4; 9 positions agree with TRBD1. Germline V lookup: CDR1 SGHTA, CDR2 FQGNSA. V lost 5 bases, J lost 8 bases, and 6 bases stayed unmatched. This CDR3 comprises 14 residues. The CDR3 region has the DNA TGTGCCAGCAGCCCTGACAGGGGGTGGGAAAAACTGTTTTTT. Amino acids: CASSPDRGWEKLFF.

The CDR3 DNA follows: TGTGCCAGCAGTGGCTATGGGGGGCCAGAGACCCAGTACTTC. It is translated as CASSGYGGPETQYF. This sequence joins TRBV25-1 and TRBJ2-5, with D perhaps TRBD1 or TRBD2 (6 bases each). Per germline, CDR1 MGHDK and CDR2 SYGVNS. The ends were cut back, 4 bases at V and 4 bases at J, with 13 bases in the middle. This CDR3 is built from 14 residues. Full variable domain (rest looked up from reference TRBV25-1 and TRBJ2-5): EADIYQTPRYLVIGTGKKITLECSQTMGHDKMYWYQQDPGMELHLIHYSYGVNSTEKGDLSSESTVSRIRTEHFPLTLESARPSHTSQYLCASSGYGGPETQYFGPGTRLLVL.

This clone came up a few times. The V and J genes are TRBV11-2 and TRBJ2-2, with unresolved D. Germline V gene lookup returns CDR1 SGHAT and CDR2 FQNNGV. Trimming cost V 3 bases and J 1 base, with 9 bases left between them. The CDR3 consists of 15 residues. The CDR3: CASSLGTLNTGELFF. The CDR3 region has the DNA TGTGCCAGCAGCTTGGGAACTTTGAACACCGGGGAGCTGTTTTTT.